These 28 T cell receptor beta chains were sequenced from one sample in a study of blood T cell repertoires in COVID-19. Repertoires were generated with immunoSEQ multiplex PCR, while TCRdb's copy carries only in-frame clones and drops some. This sample yields approximately 250,000 clones, of which around 80% are seen a single time; around 4% belongs to the top ten. Sequenced material: peripheral blood. The source is a man in his fifties or sixties with acute or convalescent COVID-19.

This clone has only one observation. The gene calls are TRBV6-6 and TRBJ1-6; no firm D call. There are 15 residues in the CDR3. Per germline, CDR1 MNHNY and CDR2 SVGAGI (reference sequence). V lost 6 bases and J 7 bases, leaving 16 bases between the germline ends. This CDR3 is CASSPLANPNSPLHF. CDR3 coding DNA: TGTGCCAGCAGCCCCTTGGCCAATCCGAATTCACCCCTCCACTTT.

V usage is TRBV28 and J usage is TRBJ1-2, with unresolved D. Germline CDR1 and CDR2: MDHEN and SYDVKM. The CDR3 is 15 amino acids. Trimming left V 5 bases short and J 5 bases short, with 18 bases between. The CDR3 loop is CASSPNGPDRYGYTF. The DNA of the CDR3 is TGTGCCAGCAGTCCCAATGGGCCAGATAGGTATGGCTACACCTTC.

This chain connects TRBV6-5 to TRBJ1-5, with D possibly matching TRBD1 (5 bases). Looked up from germline, CDR1 is MNHEY and CDR2 is SVGAGI. The CDR3 sequence is 13 residues long. V lost 10 bases, J lost 4 bases, and 14 bases lay in between. As DNA, the CDR3 is TGTGCCACCCGCCTAGGGACTAATCAGCCCCAGCATTTT. This gives the protein CATRLGTNQPQHF.

This clone has only one observation. The J gene is TRBJ1-5, the V gene TRBV15; D might be TRBD1 (6 bases). The V end lost 0 bases, the J end lost 0 bases, and 12 bases lay between the germline ends. Germline V gives CDR1 LNHNV, CDR2 YYDKDF (reference sequence). The CDR3 is 17 amino acids. The CDR3 DNA follows: TGTGCCACCAGCAGAGATGGACAGCCGTATAGCAATCAGCCCCAGCATTTT. Its protein is CATSRDGQPYSNQPQHF.

DNA for the CDR3: TGCAGCGTTGAACAGGACAGGGGAGTGGGGCAGTACTTC. Residues: CSVEQDRGVGQYF. V gene TRBV29-1 combines with J gene TRBJ2-7; 9 positions match TRBD1. CDR3 length: 13 amino acids. The ends lost 2 bases at V and 9 bases at J; junction bases unmatched: 8. CDR1 is SQVTM and CDR2 is ANQGSEA in the germline V gene.

This clone turned up a few times. The V call is TRBV10-3, the J call TRBJ2-3; D is ambiguous. The germline V and J ends were trimmed by 4 bases and 1 base, with 3 bases remaining between them. The germline gives CDR1 ENHRY, CDR2 SYGVKD. This CDR3 comprises 12 residues. Written as DNA, the CDR3 is TGTGCCATCAGTGCCGGCACAGATACGCAGTATTTT. This encodes CAISAGTDTQYF.

This chain's CDR3 is CASGRLYNEQFF. The CDR3 DNA follows: TGTGCCAGCGGGAGACTTTACAATGAGCAGTTCTTC. The rearrangement links TRBV6-5 to TRBJ2-1; perhaps TRBD2 as D (5 bases). CDR1 is MNHEY, CDR2 SVGAGI, per germline. V was trimmed by 8 bases and J by 4 bases, leaving 9 bases between them. The CDR3 runs to 12 residues.

This rearrangement joins TRBV4-3 to TRBJ2-7, with D possibly TRBD2 on 5 matching bases. V lost 1 base to trimming and J lost 2 bases, with 9 bases between them. The germline gives CDR1 LGHNA, CDR2 YSLEER. This CDR3 contains 14 residues. For the CDR3, the DNA is TGCGCCAGCAGCCAAGTTATCGGGACCTACGAGCAGTACTTC. Its translation: CASSQVIGTYEQYF.

The chain combines TRBV29-1 with TRBJ1-1; possible D gene TRBD1, 6 bases. Trimming pared 0 bases from V and 4 bases from J, leaving 15 bases between. Germline lookup yields CDR1 SQVTM and CDR2 ANQGSEA. This CDR3 comprises 15 residues. The CDR3 nucleotides are TGCAGCGTTGAAGATAATAGGGGGACCGGCACTGAAGCTTTCTTT. It encodes CSVEDNRGTGTEAFF.

V usage is TRBV4-3 and J usage is TRBJ2-7, with 13 nucleotides matching TRBD2. Germline V gene data show CDR1 as LGHNA and CDR2 as YSLEER. V shed 2 bases, J shed 5 bases, and the junction held 6 bases outside the gene matches. The CDR3 loop spans 16 amino acids. CDR3 sequence: CASSQKDGLAGDEQYF. DNA for the CDR3: TGCGCCAGCAGCCAAAAGGACGGACTAGCGGGAGACGAGCAGTACTTC.

The chain combines TRBV18 with TRBJ1-1; D call uncertain. The germline gives CDR1 KGHSH, CDR2 LQKENI. V gave up 0 bases and J gave up 1 base, with 15 bases separating them. The CDR3 is 17 amino acids. CDR3 residues: CASSPPKRRIANTEAFF. In DNA, the CDR3 is TGTGCCAGCTCACCACCTAAACGGCGGATTGCGAACACTGAAGCTTTCTTT. Full variable domain (rest looked up from reference TRBV18 and TRBJ1-1): NAGVMQNPRHLVRRRGQEARLRCSPMKGHSHVYWYRQLPEEGLKFMVYLQKENIIDESGMPKERFSAEFPKEGPSILRIQQVVRGDSAAYFCASSPPKRRIANTEAFFGQGTRLTVV.

The rearrangement joins TRBV3-1 (or the pseudogene TRBV3-2) to TRBJ2-7; 7 bases are a match to TRBD2. The CDR3 loop spans 13 amino acids. Trimming at V came to 4 bases and at J to 3 bases, leaving 3 bases not matched to a gene. The germline CDR1 and CDR2 sequences are LGHDT and YNNKEL (reference sequence). CDR3: CASSRGLNYEQYF. The CDR3 bases are TGTGCCAGCAGCCGGGGACTAAACTACGAGCAGTACTTC.

The J gene is TRBJ2-1, the V gene TRBV11-2, with D perhaps matching TRBD1 (5 bases). The CDR3 length is 13 residues. Trimming removed 4 bases at V and 13 bases at J, with 17 bases between. Germline values: CDR1 SGHAT, CDR2 FQNNGV. CDR3 protein: CASSYETGVGQFF. DNA of the CDR3: TGTGCCAGCAGCTATGAAACAGGTGTCGGCCAGTTCTTC.

The J gene is TRBJ2-7, the V gene TRBV27, with TRBD2 matching 12 bases. CDR1 and CDR2 from the germline V gene are MNHEY and SMNVEV (reference sequence). CDR3 length: 15 residues. Unmatched junction bases numbered 7, after V lost 5 bases and J lost 5 bases. This CDR3 reads CASSTRTSGKNEQYF. The CDR3 nucleotides read TGTGCCAGCAGTACTCGGACTAGCGGGAAGAACGAGCAGTACTTC.

The rearrangement joins TRBV6-1 to TRBJ1-5; D uncertain. V lost 2 bases and J 5 bases, leaving 28 bases between the germline ends. Germline V gene data show CDR1 as MNHNS and CDR2 as SASEGT. This CDR3 comprises 20 residues. DNA of the CDR3: TGTGCCAGCAGTGAAACGGTCGTCGGCGTTGTTCCCTTCCGGGATCAGCCCCAGCATTTT. Translated, it gives CASSETVVGVVPFRDQPQHF.

The chain has TRBV6-5 and TRBJ1-2; possible D gene TRBD1, 6 bases. Trimming shortened V by 2 bases and J by 1 base, and 8 bases separated the two germline ends. This CDR3 is 14 amino acids long. CDR1 MNHEY and CDR2 SVGAGI come from the germline V gene. CDR3: CASSYTGHNYGYTF. The CDR3 DNA follows: TGTGCCAGCAGTTACACAGGGCATAACTATGGCTACACCTTC.

This rearrangement joins TRBV5-1 to TRBJ1-2; 8 bases match TRBD1. Germline V CDR1 and CDR2: SGHRS, YFSETQ. The CDR3 contains 18 residues. J was trimmed by 4 bases and V by 3 bases; bases with no gene match: 17. CDR3 sequence: CASSSSWAGGSTPYGYTF. The DNA of the CDR3 is TGCGCCAGCAGCTCCAGTTGGGCAGGGGGCTCAACTCCCTATGGCTACACCTTC.

The chain carries TRBV5-1 and TRBJ2-1; the D gene is possibly TRBD2 (6 bases). The V gene lost 6 bases and the J gene lost 5 bases, with 12 bases spanning the gap. The CDR3 loop spans 13 amino acids. Germline lookup yields CDR1 SGHRS and CDR2 YFSETQ. The CDR3 region is CASNRGTNNEQFF. CDR3 nucleotides: TGCGCCAGCAACCGGGGGACCAACAATGAGCAGTTCTTC.

V and J are TRBV4-1 and TRBJ1-1; TRBD1 aligns across 7 bases. This CDR3 has 14 residues. The V and J ends lost 1 base and 10 bases, in that order; junction bases with no gene match: 9. In germline, CDR1 is MGHRA, CDR2 YSYEKL. CDR3 sequence (DNA): TGCGCCAGCAGCCAAGGCAGGGGGTACCTAGTAGCTTTCTTT. Protein: CASSQGRGYLVAFF.

The chain employs TRBV9 and TRBJ1-2, with a weak D call TRBD1 (6 bases). The CDR3 has 15 residues. V dropped 0 bases and J dropped 4 bases, with 13 bases sitting between them. Looked up from germline, CDR1 is SGDLS and CDR2 is YYNGEE. The CDR3 DNA reads as TGTGCCAGCAGCGTAGCGGCAACAGGGTCCTATGGCTACACCTTC. Amino acids: CASSVAATGSYGYTF.

The J gene is TRBJ1-2, the V gene TRBV19; D not resolved. Germline CDR1 is LNHDA and CDR2 is SQIVND (reference sequence). There are 16 residues in the CDR3. Trimming left V 1 base short and J 0 bases short, with 12 bases between. CDR3 coding DNA: TGTGCCAGTAGTATAGTCGCAGGAAGCCCTAACTATGGCTACACCTTC. Its protein product is CASSIVAGSPNYGYTF.

This chain uses TRBV19 with TRBJ2-3; D possibly corresponds to TRBD2 (6 bases). Germline CDR1 is LNHDA and CDR2 is SQIVND (reference sequence). This CDR3 is 13 amino acids long. V gave up 6 bases and J gave up 4 bases, with 11 bases separating them. The CDR3 nucleotides read TGTGCCAGTAGCCGCCGGGGGTCAGATACGCAGTATTTT. Amino acids: CASSRRGSDTQYF.

The chain links TRBV19 to TRBJ2-1; TRBD2 aligns across 15 bases. Germline V lookup: CDR1 LNHDA, CDR2 SQIVND (reference sequence). The CDR3 is made up of 15 amino acids. Losses at the gene ends were 7 bases for V and 8 bases for J; bases not matched to a gene: 6. CDR3: CASKRTSGGADEQFF. CDR3 DNA: TGTGCCAGTAAAAGGACTAGCGGGGGGGCGGATGAGCAGTTCTTC. Using reference TRBV19 and TRBJ2-1 for the parts outside the CDR3, the full variable domain is DGGITQSPKYLFRKEGQNVTLSCEQNLNHDAMYWYRQDPGQGLRLIYYSQIVNDFQKGDIAEGYSVSREKKESFPLTVTSAQKNPTAFYLCASKRTSGGADEQFFGPGTRLTVL.

The V call is TRBV5-4, the J call TRBJ2-7, with 10 bases identical to TRBD1. The CDR3 runs to 14 residues. Germline-derived CDR1 and CDR2 are SGHNT and YYREEE (reference sequence). V lost 1 base, J lost 6 bases, and 4 bases stayed unmatched. The CDR3, as DNA: TGTGCCAGCAGCTTGATGGGACAGGGGAGCGAGCAGTACTTC. This translates into CASSLMGQGSEQYF. Full variable domain (rest looked up from reference TRBV5-4 and TRBJ2-7): ETGVTQSPTHLIKTRGQQVTLRCSSQSGHNTVSWYQQALGQGPQFIFQYYREEENGRGNFPPRFSGLQFPNYSSELNVNALELDDSALYLCASSLMGQGSEQYFGPGTRLTVT.

This rearrangement joins TRBV19 to TRBJ2-7; 8 bases fit TRBD1. The junction had 11 bases not matched to a gene; V was cut back by 6 bases and J by 4 bases. This CDR3 is built from 15 residues. The germline gives CDR1 LNHDA, CDR2 SQIVND (reference sequence). CDR3 in amino acids: CASRERTGTSYEQYF. DNA for the CDR3: TGTGCCAGTAGAGAAAGGACAGGGACCTCTTACGAGCAGTACTTC.

The CDR3 DNA follows: TGTGCCACCAGCGCAGACAGGGCTAGCAATCAGCCCCAGCATTTT. It yields the protein CATSADRASNQPQHF. This chain links TRBV15 with TRBJ1-5, with 7 positions matching TRBD1. Germline loops: CDR1 LNHNV, CDR2 YYDKDF (reference sequence). The CDR3 extends over 15 amino acids. V gave up 5 bases and J gave up 0 bases; unmatched junction bases: 4.

This rearrangement joins TRBV11-2 to TRBJ2-3; no clear D gene. The germline CDR1 and CDR2 sequences are SGHAT and FQNNGV. CDR3 length: 16 residues. V was clipped by 5 bases and J by 1 base, with 16 bases between them. CDR3 DNA: TGTGCCAGCAGCCAGACACTCTCCTGGGGCACAGATACGCAGTATTTT. The encoded protein is CASSQTLSWGTDTQYF.

The rearrangement uses TRBV28 and TRBJ1-5; D gene unclear. This CDR3 spans 15 amino acids. The germline CDR1 and CDR2 sequences are MDHEN and SYDVKM. V lost 6 bases to trimming and J lost 4 bases, with 16 bases between them. For the CDR3, the DNA is TGTGCCAGCAGCCGAATCGACTCGGCGAATCAGCCCCAGCATTTT. This encodes CASSRIDSANQPQHF.